The 10 T cell receptor beta chains presented below share a single source sample, sequenced in a study of identifying expanded T cells in peripheral blood. Measured with immunoSEQ multiplex PCR; TCRdb has only the in-frame clones, and not every one. The table records approximately 94,000 clones, roughly 88% of them present only once. The specimen sequenced was blood. Receptor source: a person aged 18-70 years in good health.

The V call is TRBV5-1, the J call TRBJ2-3; D remains unclear. Trimming removed 3 bases at V and 4 bases at J, with 3 bases between. Germline V gives CDR1 SGHRS, CDR2 YFSETQ. This CDR3 has 11 amino acids. The CDR3 region has the DNA TGCGCCAGCAGCTGGGCAGATACGCAGTATTTT. Encoded protein: CASSWADTQYF.

The chain uses TRBV6-1 and TRBJ2-3, with unresolved D. With 2 bases removed from V and 8 bases from J, the gap between germline ends came to 14 bases. In germline, CDR1 is MNHNS, CDR2 SASEGT. The CDR3 is 14 residues long. CDR3 DNA: TGTGCCAGCAGTGAACCCCAATATAGCTTTACGCAGTATTTT. Protein sequence: CASSEPQYSFTQYF.

This chain joins TRBV7-9 and TRBJ2-2; 8 nucleotides align to TRBD1. Trimming took 4 bases from V and 2 from J; bases not matched to a gene: 3. Per germline, CDR1 SEHNR and CDR2 FQNEAQ (reference sequence). The CDR3 totals 15 residues. Here the CDR3 DNA reads TGTGCCAGCAGCTGGACAGGGACAAACACCGGGGAGCTGTTTTTT. Encoded protein: CASSWTGTNTGELFF.

This chain connects TRBV29-1 to TRBJ1-1; D perhaps matches TRBD1 (5 bases). The CDR3 is made up of 12 amino acids. Germline V gene lookup returns CDR1 SQVTM and CDR2 ANQGSEA. Trimming shortened V by 6 bases and J by 5 bases, and 13 bases separated the two germline ends. The CDR3 DNA reads TGCAGCGTCTCCCCGGGGGGGACTGAAGCTTTCTTT. Translated: CSVSPGGTEAFF.

The chain carries TRBV9 and TRBJ1-2, with 8 bases that match TRBD1. The CDR3 extends over 14 amino acids. Germline values: CDR1 SGDLS, CDR2 YYNGEE. The V segment lost 6 bases and the J segment 4 bases; nucleotides outside the gene matches: 8. In DNA, the CDR3 is TGTGCCAGCACCCTGGACAGGGCGGCCTATGGCTACACCTTC. It translates to CASTLDRAAYGYTF.

This chain uses TRBV11-2 with TRBJ2-3; TRBD1 might be the D (6 bases). The CDR3 is 17 amino acids. The V gene lost 5 bases and the J gene lost 0 bases, with 18 bases spanning the gap. Germline V gives CDR1 SGHAT, CDR2 FQNNGV. The CDR3 region is CASSPNPLGASTDTQYF. In DNA, the CDR3 is TGTGCCAGCAGCCCAAATCCCCTGGGGGCGAGCACAGATACGCAGTATTTT.

CDR3 DNA sequence: TGTGCCAGCAGACAGCAACAAGAGACCCAGTACTTC. Protein: CASRQQQETQYF. The chain combines TRBV2 with TRBJ2-5; D remains ambiguous. The CDR3 is 12 residues long. CDR1 is SNHLY and CDR2 is FYNNEI in the germline V gene. The ends were cut back, 6 bases at V and 2 bases at J, with 7 bases in the middle.

The chain joins TRBV5-1 to TRBJ2-1; D is perhaps TRBD2 (5 bases). V lost 0 bases to trimming and J lost 6 bases, with 10 bases between them. This CDR3 is built from 14 residues. CDR1 is SGHRS and CDR2 is YFSETQ in the germline V gene. The CDR3 protein is CASSLGGEINEQFF. In nucleotides, the CDR3 is TGCGCCAGCAGCTTGGGGGGAGAGATCAATGAGCAGTTCTTC.

The J gene is TRBJ2-7, the V gene TRBV30; 8 positions agree with TRBD1. Germline V gene sequence: CDR1 GTSNPN, CDR2 SVGIG (reference sequence). J gave up 4 bases and V 4 bases, and 6 bases lay outside the gene matches. This CDR3 is built from 13 residues. The CDR3 loop reads CAWTGQGSYEQYF. Here the CDR3 DNA reads TGTGCCTGGACCGGACAGGGTTCATACGAGCAGTACTTC.

This clone is a singleton in its sample. This chain links TRBV7-8 with TRBJ1-5; 7 nucleotides match TRBD1. The trim removed 5 bases at V and 5 bases at J, leaving 3 bases unmatched. CDR3 length: 13 residues. Per germline, CDR1 SGHVS and CDR2 FQNEAQ. CDR3 amino acids: CASSGDRDQPQHF. The CDR3 bases are TGTGCCAGCAGCGGGGACAGAGATCAGCCCCAGCATTTT.